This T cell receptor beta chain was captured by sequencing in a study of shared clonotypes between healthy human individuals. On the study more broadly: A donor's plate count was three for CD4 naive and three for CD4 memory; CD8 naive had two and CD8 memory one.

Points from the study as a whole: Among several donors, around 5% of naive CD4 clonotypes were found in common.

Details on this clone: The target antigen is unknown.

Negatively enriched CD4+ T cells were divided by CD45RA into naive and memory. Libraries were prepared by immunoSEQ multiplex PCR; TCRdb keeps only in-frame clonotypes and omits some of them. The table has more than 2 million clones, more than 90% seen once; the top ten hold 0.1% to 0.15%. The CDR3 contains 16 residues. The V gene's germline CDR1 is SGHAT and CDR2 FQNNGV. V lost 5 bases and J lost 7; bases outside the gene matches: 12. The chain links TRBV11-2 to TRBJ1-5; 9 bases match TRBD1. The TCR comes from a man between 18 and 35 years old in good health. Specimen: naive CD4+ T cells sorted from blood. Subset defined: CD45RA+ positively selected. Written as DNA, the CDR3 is TGTGCCAGCAGCCTAGGGGGACCGGGACAGGGACAGCCCCAGCATTTT. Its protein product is CASSLGGPGQGQPQHF.